This entry lists 5 T cell receptor beta chains sequenced from one sample in a study of beta chain features in type 1 diabetes. Their antigens are not known. Study conclusions and caveats: Significant though moderate, a shortening of TCRB CDR3s appeared in all four CD4+ subsets of Type 1 diabetes patients.

Expressed TCRB transcripts were sequenced after all isolated RNA was converted to cDNA. Repertoires were generated with immunoSEQ multiplex PCR, while TCRdb's copy carries only in-frame clones and drops some. The sample holds about 170,000 clones, around 8% seen once. The sample taken for sequencing was central memory CD4+ T cells from blood. All receptors derive from a woman aged 40 to 50 with type 1 diabetes.

The chain has TRBV2 and TRBJ2-5, with unresolved D. Germline CDR1 reads SNHLY; CDR2 reads FYNNEI. V shed 4 bases and J shed 1 base, with 16 bases lying between them. There are 16 residues in the CDR3. The CDR3, as DNA: TGTGCCAGCAGTGCCTATAGGTCCAGGTCCCAAGAGACCCAGTACTTC. Encoded protein: CASSAYRSRSQETQYF.

This clone was counted only a few times. The chain joins TRBV5-1 to TRBJ2-3; TRBD2 aligns across 7 bases. CDR3 size: 15 residues. Germline trimming cut 0 bases from V and 2 bases from J; bases unmatched to any gene: 3. Germline loops: CDR1 SGHRS, CDR2 YFSETQ. The chain's CDR3 is CASSLERGYTDTQYF. CDR3 coding DNA: TGCGCCAGCAGCTTGGAGCGGGGTTACACAGATACGCAGTATTTT.

This clone was counted a few times. This rearrangement joins TRBV4-2 to TRBJ2-5; D may be TRBD1 (6 bases). This CDR3 has 13 residues. Looked up from germline, CDR1 is LGHNA and CDR2 is YNFKEQ. V shed 4 bases and J shed 3 bases, with 9 bases lying between them. Here the CDR3 DNA reads TGTGCCAGCAGCCGGGACACCGAAGAGACCCAGTACTTC. It codes for CASSRDTEETQYF.

The chain has TRBV18 and TRBJ1-1; D remains ambiguous. The CDR3 covers 15 residues. Germline V CDR1 and CDR2: KGHSH, LQKENI. V was cut by 6 bases and J by 0 bases, with 14 bases left in between. The CDR3 coding sequence is TGTGCCAGCTCTTACTCCGGGAGTATGAACACTGAAGCTTTCTTT. It translates to CASSYSGSMNTEAFF. Full variable domain (outside the CDR3, taken from reference TRBV18 and TRBJ1-1): NAGVMQNPRHLVRRRGQEARLRCSPMKGHSHVYWYRQLPEEGLKFMVYLQKENIIDESGMPKERFSAEFPKEGPSILRIQQVVRGDSAAYFCASSYSGSMNTEAFFGQGTRLTVV.

This clone was detected a few times. The chain links TRBV28 to TRBJ2-3, with 8 bases that match TRBD1. V shed 6 bases and J 1 base; nucleotides not matched to a gene: 6. CDR3 size: 15 residues. Germline loops: CDR1 MDHEN, CDR2 SYDVKM. CDR3 sequence (DNA): TGTGCCAGCAGAATCCCGGGACAGGGCACAGATACGCAGTATTTT. Translated, it gives CASRIPGQGTDTQYF.